This record looks at one T cell receptor beta chain sequence and its context. The antigen is unknown. This CDR3 has 16 residues. The germline CDR1 and CDR2 sequences are SGHRS and YFSETQ. Trimming took 3 bases from V and 1 from J; bases not matched to a gene: 6. Sequencing was performed with immunoSEQ multiplex PCR; in TCRdb, only in-frame clones are kept and a portion is missing. The sample holds 150,000 to 200,000 clones; approximately 89% are singletons and the top ten take less than 3%. The data were obtained in a study of cytomegalovirus exposure and HLA in healthy donors. Study observations and caveats: The authors enumerated 150 to 200 TCR beta chains as linked to cytomegalovirus.

The sample comprised PBMCs. The receptor was derived from a man aged 18 to 30 in good health and CMV-seropositive. The chain couples TRBV5-1 to TRBJ2-3; 9 bases map to TRBD2. The CDR3 coding sequence is TGCGCCAGCAGCTCTGGACTAGCGCAGGGCACAGATACGCAGTATTTT. This gives the protein CASSSGLAQGTDTQYF. The full variable domain, with the rest looked up from reference TRBV5-1 and TRBJ2-3, is KAGVTQTPRYLIKTRGQQVTLSCSPISGHRSVSWYQQTPGQGLQFLFEYFSETQRNKGNFPGRFSGRQFSNSRSEMNVSTLELGDSALYLCASSSGLAQGTDTQYFGPGTRLTVL.